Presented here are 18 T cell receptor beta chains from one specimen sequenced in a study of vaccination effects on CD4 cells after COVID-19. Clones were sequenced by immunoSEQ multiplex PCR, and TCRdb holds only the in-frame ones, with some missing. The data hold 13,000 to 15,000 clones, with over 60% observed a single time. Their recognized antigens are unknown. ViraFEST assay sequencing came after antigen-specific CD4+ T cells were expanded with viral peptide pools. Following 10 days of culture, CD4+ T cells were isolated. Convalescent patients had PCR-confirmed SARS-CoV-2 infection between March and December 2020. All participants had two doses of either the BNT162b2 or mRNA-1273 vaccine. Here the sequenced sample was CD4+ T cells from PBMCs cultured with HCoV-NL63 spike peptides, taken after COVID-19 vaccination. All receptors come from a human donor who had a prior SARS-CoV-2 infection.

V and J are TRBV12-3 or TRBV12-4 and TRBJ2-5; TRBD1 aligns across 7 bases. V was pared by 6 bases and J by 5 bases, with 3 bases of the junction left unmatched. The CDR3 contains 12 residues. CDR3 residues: CASSQDRETQYF. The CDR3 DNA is TGTGCCAGCAGCCAGGACAGGGAGACCCAGTACTTC.

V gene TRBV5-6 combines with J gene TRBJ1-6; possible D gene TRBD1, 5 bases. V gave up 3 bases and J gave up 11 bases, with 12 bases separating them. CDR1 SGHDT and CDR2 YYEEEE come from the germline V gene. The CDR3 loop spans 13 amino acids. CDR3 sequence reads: CASSWELGAPLHF. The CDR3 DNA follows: TGTGCCAGCAGCTGGGAGCTGGGGGCACCCCTCCACTTT.

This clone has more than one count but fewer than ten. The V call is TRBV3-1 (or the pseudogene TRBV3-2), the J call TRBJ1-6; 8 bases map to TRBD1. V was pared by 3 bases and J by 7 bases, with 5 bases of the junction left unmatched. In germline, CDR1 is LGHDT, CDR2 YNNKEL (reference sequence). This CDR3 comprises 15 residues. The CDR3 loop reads CASSHQDRGNSPLHF. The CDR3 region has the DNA TGTGCCAGCAGCCATCAAGACAGGGGAAATTCACCCCTCCACTTT.

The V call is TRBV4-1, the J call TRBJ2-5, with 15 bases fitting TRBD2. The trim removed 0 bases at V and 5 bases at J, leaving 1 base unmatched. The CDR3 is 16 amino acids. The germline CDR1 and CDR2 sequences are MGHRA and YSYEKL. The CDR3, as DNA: TGCGCCAGCAGCCAAGAAGGGACTAGCGGGGGGGAGACCCAGTACTTC. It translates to CASSQEGTSGGETQYF.

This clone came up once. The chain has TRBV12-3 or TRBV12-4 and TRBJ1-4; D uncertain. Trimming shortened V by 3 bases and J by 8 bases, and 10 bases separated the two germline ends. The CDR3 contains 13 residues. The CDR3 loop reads CASSLSGGEKLFF. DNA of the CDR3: TGTGCCAGCAGTTTGTCGGGAGGGGAAAAACTGTTTTTT.

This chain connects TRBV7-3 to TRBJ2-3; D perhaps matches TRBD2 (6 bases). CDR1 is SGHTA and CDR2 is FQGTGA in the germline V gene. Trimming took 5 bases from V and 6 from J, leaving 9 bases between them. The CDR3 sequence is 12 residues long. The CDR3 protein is CASSRGSDTQYF. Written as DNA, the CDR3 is TGTGCCAGCAGCCGGGGGTCGGATACGCAGTATTTT.

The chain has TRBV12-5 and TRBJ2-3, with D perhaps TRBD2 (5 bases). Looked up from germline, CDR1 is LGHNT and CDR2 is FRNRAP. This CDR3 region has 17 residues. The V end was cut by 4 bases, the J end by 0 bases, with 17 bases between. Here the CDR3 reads CASGSPTSSLSTDTQYF. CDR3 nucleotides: TGTGCTAGTGGTTCCCCCACCTCTAGCTTAAGCACAGATACGCAGTATTTT.

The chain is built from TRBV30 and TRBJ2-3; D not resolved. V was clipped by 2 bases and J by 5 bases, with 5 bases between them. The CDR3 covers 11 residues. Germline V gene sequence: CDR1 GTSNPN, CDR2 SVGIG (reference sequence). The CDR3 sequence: CAWSWGDTQYF. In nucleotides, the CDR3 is TGTGCCTGGAGTTGGGGAGATACGCAGTATTTT.

The DNA for the CDR3 is TGTGCCAGCAGGGGCCAACAGGGTCCGGGTGACTACGAGCAGTACTTC. Protein sequence: CASRGQQGPGDYEQYF. J is TRBJ2-7 and V is TRBV2, with TRBD1 as a possible D gene (6 bases). Germline-derived CDR1 and CDR2 are SNHLY and FYNNEI. Trimming removed 6 bases from V and 3 bases from J, with 21 bases in between. This CDR3 contains 16 residues.

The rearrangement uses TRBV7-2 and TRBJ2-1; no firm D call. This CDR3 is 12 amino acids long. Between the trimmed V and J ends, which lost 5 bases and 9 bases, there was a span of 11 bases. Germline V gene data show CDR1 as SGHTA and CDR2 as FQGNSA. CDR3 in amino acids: CASSMGAIEQFF. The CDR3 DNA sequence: TGTGCCAGCAGCATGGGTGCGATTGAGCAGTTCTTC.

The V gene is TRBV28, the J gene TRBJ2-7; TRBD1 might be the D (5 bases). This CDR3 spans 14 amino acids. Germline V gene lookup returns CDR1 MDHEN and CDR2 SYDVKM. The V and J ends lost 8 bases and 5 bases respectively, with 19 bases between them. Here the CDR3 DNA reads TGTGCCAGCTATGGGGTCTCAATAGGGGACGAGCAGTACTTC. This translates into CASYGVSIGDEQYF.

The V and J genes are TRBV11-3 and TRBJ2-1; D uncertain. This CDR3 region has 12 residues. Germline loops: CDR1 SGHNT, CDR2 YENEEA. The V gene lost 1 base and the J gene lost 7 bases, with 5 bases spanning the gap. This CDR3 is CASSLVRNEQFF. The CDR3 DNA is TGTGCCAGCAGCTTAGTTAGGAATGAGCAGTTCTTC.

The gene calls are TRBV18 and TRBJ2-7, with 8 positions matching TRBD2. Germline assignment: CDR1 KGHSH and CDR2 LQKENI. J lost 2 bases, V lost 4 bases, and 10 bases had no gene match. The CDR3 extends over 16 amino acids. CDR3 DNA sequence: TGTGCCAGCTCACTTGGAGCGGGGGCGGGAACCTACGAGCAGTACTTC. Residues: CASSLGAGAGTYEQYF.

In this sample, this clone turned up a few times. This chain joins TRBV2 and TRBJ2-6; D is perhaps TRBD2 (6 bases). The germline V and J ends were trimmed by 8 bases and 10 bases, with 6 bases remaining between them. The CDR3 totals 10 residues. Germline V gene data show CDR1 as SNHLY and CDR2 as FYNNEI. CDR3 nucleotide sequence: TGTGCCAGCGGGGGGAACGTCCTGACTTTC. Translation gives CASGGNVLTF.

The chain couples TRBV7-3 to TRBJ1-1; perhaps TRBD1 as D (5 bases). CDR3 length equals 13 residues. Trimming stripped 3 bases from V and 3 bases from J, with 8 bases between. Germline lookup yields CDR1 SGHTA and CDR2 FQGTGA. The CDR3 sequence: CASSLQGYTEAFF. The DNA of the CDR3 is TGTGCCAGCAGCTTGCAGGGATACACTGAAGCTTTCTTT. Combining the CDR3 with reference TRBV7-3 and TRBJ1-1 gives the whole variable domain GAGVSQTPSNKVTEKGKYVELRCDPISGHTALYWYRQSLGQGPEFLIYFQGTGAADDSGLPNDRFFAVRPEGSVSTLKIQRTERGDSAVYLCASSLQGYTEAFFGQGTRLTVV.

Written as DNA, the CDR3 is TGTGCCAGCAGCCAACCGGGACAGGGCTCTGAAGCTTTCTTT. Translation gives CASSQPGQGSEAFF. V is TRBV3-1 (or the pseudogene TRBV3-2) and J is TRBJ1-1, with 9 nucleotides matching TRBD1. This CDR3 comprises 14 residues. With 2 bases clipped from V and 6 bases from J, the junction kept 4 bases outside the gene matches. Germline V gene data show CDR1 as LGHDT and CDR2 as YNNKEL (reference sequence).

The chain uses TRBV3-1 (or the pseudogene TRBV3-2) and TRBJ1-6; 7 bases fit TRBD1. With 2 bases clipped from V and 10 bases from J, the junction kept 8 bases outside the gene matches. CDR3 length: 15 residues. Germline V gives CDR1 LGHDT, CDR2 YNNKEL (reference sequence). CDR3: CASSQSSGGGSPLHF. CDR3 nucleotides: TGTGCCAGCAGCCAATCATCAGGGGGAGGGTCACCCCTCCACTTT.

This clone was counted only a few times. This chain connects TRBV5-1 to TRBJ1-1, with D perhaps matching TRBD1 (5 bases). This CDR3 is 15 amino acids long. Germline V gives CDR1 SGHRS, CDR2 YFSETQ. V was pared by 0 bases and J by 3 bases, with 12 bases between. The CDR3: CASSLVPGLDTEAFF. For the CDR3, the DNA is TGCGCCAGCAGCTTGGTCCCAGGGTTGGACACTGAAGCTTTCTTT.